This section outlines one T cell receptor beta chain sequence together with its context. This clone has just a few counts. Its antigen remains undetermined. No quality values exist for individual bases; no much larger clone is one base distant. Using the deep immunoSEQ assay, multiplex PCR amplified TCR CDR3 regions from genomic DNA. Extracted genomic DNA from each cell subset was spread evenly across all wells of several immunoSEQ 96-well plates, with each plate serving as a replicate. For sorted subsets, each replicate PCR was loaded with 200 to 250 ng genomic DNA, equivalent to about 30,000 T cell genomes. Purified libraries were quantified with a Qubit 3.0 fluorometer, sized on a Bioanalyzer 2100, and re-quantified with the KAPA Library Quantification kit. Each immunoSEQ 96-well plate was sequenced on its own single-read 150-cycle Illumina NextSeq 550 flow cell. Processing in the source paper ran as follows. Because the immunoSEQ output included only junctional sequences and no quality scores, the filtering could not be the same as the filtering used for full-length reads. To assign V/J genes and CDR3, sequences were annotated using PyIR, a Python wrapper for IgBLAST v1.9, with IMGT germline references. Reads were removed for weak V/J assignments (E-value above 1e-6), missing CDR3, stop codons, out-of-frame junctions, or ambiguous translated residues. V3J clonotypes were defined as sequences sharing an identical inferred V gene, J gene, and CDR3 amino acid sequence. Percentage overlap between repertoires was calculated by dividing the number of shared unique clonotypes by the size of the smaller repertoire. RTK rarefaction, the Chao1 estimator, and Recon v2.1 estimates of unobserved clonotypes were used to assess repertoire richness. Generation probabilities for all TCRbeta clonotypes obtained by the gDNA method from a handful of donors were computed using OLGA. In its TCRdb copy, this immuneACCESS table keeps in-frame sequences only and misses some clones. Where compared with another copy, unresolved V genes explain less than half of these, and the others have no known cause. V and J calls and clone size come straight from that table; D and trimming were deduced from the DNA. The sample table contains some 1 million clones; only one count was recorded for roughly 80% of them. In total, the top ten clones hold about 1.4% of the sample.

This entry belongs to a study of shared clonotypes between healthy human individuals (TCRdb year 2020). For the study in its entirety: The cohort comprised two women and three men aged 18 to 49 years. For each donor, three plates each were used for CD4 naive and CD4 memory, two plates were used for CD8 naive, and one plate was used for CD8 memory. To estimate repertoire size and how much clonotype sharing occurs between individuals, the study deeply sequenced the blood TCR repertoires of several healthy adults. Libraries were prepared and TCR repertoires were sequenced by different laboratories using diverse techniques, in order to increase sequencing depth and limit assay-specific biases. Leukapheresis yielded between about 0.94 and 9 billion PBMCs per donor. The paper's findings and limits, for the study overall: When a handful of donors were compared, the shared fraction of clonotypes was roughly 5% for naive CD4, less than 4% for naive CD8, about 2.5% for memory CD4, and 0.3% to 0.5% for memory CD8. Because the study included a small number of donors, the genetic and exposure-history diversity represented was limited. Even with the large sequencing depth, rarefaction of the sorted-subset datasets indicated that sequencing was incomplete. Pairwise subsampling indicated that sequencing depth was expected to affect the degree of clonotype sharing among donors. Clonotypes shared by all four sorted-subset donors showed higher generation probabilities than non-shared clonotypes. Sampling was restricted to blood, and TCR repertoires in tissues likely differ from the TCR repertoires found in blood. Naive subsets generally had larger estimated clonotype richness than memory subsets did.

From the germline V gene, CDR1 is MNHNS and CDR2 is SASEGT. The CDR3, from cysteine to phenylalanine, totals 14 residues. CDR3 DNA only is kept here, 42 bases in frame from base 1. The junction shows trimming of 4 bases on V and 7 bases on J, and the gene matches do not reach 6 bases of it. Donors were healthy HIV-negative adults with no recently reported acute infections or vaccinations. Every donor was a Caucasian adult living in Nashville, Tennessee, USA. Magnetic negative selection was used to enrich CD4+ T cells, after which naive cells were positively selected on CD45RA and the negative fraction became the memory subset. Blood was obtained by leukapheresis, after which PBMCs were separated by Ficoll-Histopaque density gradient centrifugation and cryopreserved in liquid nitrogen vapor phase. Analytical flow cytometry was used to check the purity and quantity of each magnetically sorted T cell population. From each sorted fraction, genomic DNA was isolated and quantified by UV absorbance on a Nanodrop 2000c.

The chain is encoded by TRBV6-1 joined to TRBJ1-5; 8 central nucleotides agree with TRBD1. The clonotype originates from a man younger than 35 in good health. Sequenced: memory CD4+ T cells sorted from blood. The intended sense of this specimen's cell subset or site label: CD45RA-negative fraction. CDR3 protein: CASSGDRGRQPQHF. The nucleotides are TGTGCCAGCAGTGGAGACAGGGGTCGGCAGCCCCAGCATTTT.